This TCR beta chain derives from a study of T cell responses to AZD1222 COVID-19 vaccine. Profiled with immunoSEQ multiplex PCR; TCRdb holds only in-frame clones, not every one. The sample has some 180,000 clones; around nine tenths are singletons. Findings of the study overall: AZD1222 recipients seropositive at baseline numbered only six.

With 4 bases removed from V and 2 bases from J, the gap between germline ends came to 15 bases. This CDR3 contains 15 residues. Germline V gene lookup returns CDR1 SGHVS and CDR2 FNYEAQ. Second-dose groups at about 4 or about 12 weeks were pooled. In regard to this clone: Its specificity is unknown.

This specimen consisted of peripheral blood, obtained 28 days after the second AZD1222 dose. J is TRBJ2-7 and V is TRBV7-6; maybe TRBD2 (7 bases). The origin of this receptor is an adult who received the AZD1222 COVID-19 vaccine. Here the CDR3 DNA reads TGTGCCAGCAGCTCGGGGGGCCGGGGTACCTACGAGCAGTACTTC. Encoded protein: CASSSGGRGTYEQYF.